This T cell receptor beta chain was identified in a study of blood T cell repertoires in COVID-19 (dated by TCRdb to 2018 to 2021). Some background on the complete study: Samples covering the acute and convalescent phases of COVID-19 were provided by collaborators in the United States, Italy and Spain. The prospective study material was composed of cDNA or gDNA derived from T cells, B-cell-depleted T cells, or PBMCs. Deeply sampled blood TCRbeta repertoires from subjects exposed to, actively infected with, or recovered from COVID-19 were included in the dataset. The repertoires were released in a freely available public database meant as a resource for research on the immune response to SARS-CoV-2. The samples were drawn from the first 160 participants of the ongoing ImmuneRACE study and from some 1,300 subjects provided by 6 global collaborators. Nearly every sample came with metadata listing a de-identified subject ID, COVID-19 status, age in years and sex. Where available, HLA class I and class II types were taken from metadata supplied by the sample provider and were not determined by assay-based typing.

One collaborating source in Seattle enrolled patients during active infection and followed them longitudinally through the course of disease. The collaborating institutions used their own protocols to collect whole blood in K2EDTA tubes. For TCRbeta analysis, collaborator samples were shipped as frozen whole blood, as isolated PBMCs, or as DNA extracted from either sample type. The immunoSEQ Assay, a bias-controlled multiplex PCR, was used to amplify TCRbeta CDR3 regions from genomic DNA. The paper's data handling went like this. The number of nucleated cells in each sample was estimated from the amplification of reference gene primers within the assay. To quantify the absolute abundance of each unique TCRbeta CDR3 rearrangement, sequence reads were collapsed and filtered. For each sample, productive Simpson clonality was calculated as the square root of Simpson's diversity index across productive rearrangements. This immuneACCESS table, as held by TCRdb, lists in-frame sequences with V and J called but not all clones. Of the missing ones, under half trace to an unresolved V gene in checked studies; the others have no known cause. The D gene and trimming were derived from the DNA, and the V and J assignments and clone size from that table. Within this sample are roughly 70,000 clones, with about four fifths of them counted one time only. The ten largest account for about 15% of the sample.

The CDR3, from cysteine to phenylalanine, totals 15 residues. The sequence is cut down to CDR3 DNA, 45 bases in frame from base 1. V lost 5 bases and J lost 0 bases; the stretch between them is 11 bases long. CDR1 and CDR2 were assigned from the germline V gene as SNHLY and FYNNEI. The paper as a whole reports these results and caveats: Clinical and demographic metadata were provided uncurated, with the amount varying by source and participant.

About this clone itself: Its antigen remains undetermined. Per-base qualities were not stored, and no clone one base away is much larger.

This chain is built from TRBV2 and TRBJ1-5, with the identity of the D gene unclear. The source of this sequence is a man between 60 and 75 years old with COVID-19, enrolled during active disease. The sample was peripheral blood. CDR3 protein: CASSYGGDSNQPQHF. The nucleotide sequence reads as follows: TGTGCCAGCAGTTACGGCGGGGATAGCAATCAGCCCCAGCATTTT.